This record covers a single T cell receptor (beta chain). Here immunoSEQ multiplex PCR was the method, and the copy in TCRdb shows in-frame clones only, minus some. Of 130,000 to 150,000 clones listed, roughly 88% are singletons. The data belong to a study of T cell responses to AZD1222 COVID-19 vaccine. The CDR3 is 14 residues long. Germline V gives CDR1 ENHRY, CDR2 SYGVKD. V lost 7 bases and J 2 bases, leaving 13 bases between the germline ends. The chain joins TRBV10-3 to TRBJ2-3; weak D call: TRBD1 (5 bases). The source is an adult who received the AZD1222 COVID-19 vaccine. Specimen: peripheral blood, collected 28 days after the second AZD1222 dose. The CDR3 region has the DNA TGTGCCATCAAGAGAGACAGTCCCACAGATACGCAGTATTTT. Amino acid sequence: CAIKRDSPTDTQYF.